This T cell receptor beta chain was retrieved from a study of beta chain features in type 1 diabetes. Study information: Cells sorted and examined across all samples totaled 90 million to 120 million. General study results and limits: Cells that show high TCR expression could be over-represented by cDNA sequencing. In comparison with healthy donors, patients had naive, central memory and Treg TCRB repertoires that appeared more similar. Researchers caution that PCR might favor shorter templates, equally among patients and controls.

Expressed TCRB transcripts were sequenced after all isolated RNA was converted to cDNA. Sequenced by immunoSEQ multiplex PCR; TCRdb stores in-frame clones only, minus some. This table holds under 250,000 clones, roughly a tenth found once. Details on this clone: The antigen is not known.

The CDR3 has 14 amino acids. The V and J ends lost 3 bases and 1 base respectively, with 8 bases between them. The V gene's germline CDR1 is SGHTA and CDR2 FQGNSA. The origin of this receptor is a man aged 18 to 35 in good health. The genes are TRBV7-2 and TRBJ2-3, with a tentative D call TRBD1 (5 bases). Sequences were obtained from central memory CD4+ T cells from blood. The CDR3 bases are TGTGCCAGCAGCTTTGACAGCCGCACAGATACGCAGTATTTT. As protein: CASSFDSRTDTQYF.